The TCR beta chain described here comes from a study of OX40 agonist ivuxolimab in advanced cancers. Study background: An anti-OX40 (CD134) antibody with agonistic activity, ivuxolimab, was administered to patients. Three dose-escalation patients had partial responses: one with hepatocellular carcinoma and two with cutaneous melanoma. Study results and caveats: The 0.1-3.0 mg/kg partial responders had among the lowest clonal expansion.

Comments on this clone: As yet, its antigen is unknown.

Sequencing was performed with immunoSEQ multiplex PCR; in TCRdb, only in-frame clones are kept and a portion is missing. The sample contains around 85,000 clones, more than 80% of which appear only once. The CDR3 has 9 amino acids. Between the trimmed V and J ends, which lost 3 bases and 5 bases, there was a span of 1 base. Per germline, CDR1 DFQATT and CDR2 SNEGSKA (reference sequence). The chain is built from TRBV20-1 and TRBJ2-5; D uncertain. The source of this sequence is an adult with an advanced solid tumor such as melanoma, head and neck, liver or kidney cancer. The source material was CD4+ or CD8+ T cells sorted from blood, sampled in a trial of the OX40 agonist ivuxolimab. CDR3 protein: CSASETQYF. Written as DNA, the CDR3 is TGCAGTGCTAGCGAGACCCAGTACTTC.